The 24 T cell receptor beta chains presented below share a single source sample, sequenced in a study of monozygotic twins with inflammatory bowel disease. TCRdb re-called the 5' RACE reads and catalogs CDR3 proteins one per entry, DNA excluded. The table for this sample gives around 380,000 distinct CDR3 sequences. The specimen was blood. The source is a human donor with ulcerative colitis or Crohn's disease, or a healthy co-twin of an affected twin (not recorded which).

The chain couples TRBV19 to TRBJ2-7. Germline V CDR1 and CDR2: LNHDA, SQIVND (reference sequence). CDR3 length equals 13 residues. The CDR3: CASSIVFGSEQYF.

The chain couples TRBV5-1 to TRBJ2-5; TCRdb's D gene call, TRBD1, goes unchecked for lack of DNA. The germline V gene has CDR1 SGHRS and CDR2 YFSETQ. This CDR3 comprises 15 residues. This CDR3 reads CASSRGAGHQETQYF.

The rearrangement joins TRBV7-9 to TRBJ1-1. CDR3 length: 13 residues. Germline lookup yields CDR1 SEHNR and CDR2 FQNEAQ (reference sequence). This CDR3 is CASSFSAGTEAFF. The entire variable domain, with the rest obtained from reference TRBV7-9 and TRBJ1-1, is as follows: DTGVSQNPRHKITKRGQNVTFRCDPISEHNRLYWYRQTLGQGPEFLTYFQNEAQLEKSRLLSDRFSAERPKGSFSTLEIQRTEQGDSAMYLCASSFSAGTEAFFGQGTRLTVV.

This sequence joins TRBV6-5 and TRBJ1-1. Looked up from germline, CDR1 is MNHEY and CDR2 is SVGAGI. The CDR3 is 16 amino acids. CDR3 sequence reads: CASSTRAGRMNTEAFF.

CDR3 sequence reads: CAGGGTGGYTF. The chain combines TRBV5-5 with TRBJ1-2. Germline values: CDR1 SGHKS, CDR2 YYEKEE (reference sequence). The CDR3 has 11 residues.

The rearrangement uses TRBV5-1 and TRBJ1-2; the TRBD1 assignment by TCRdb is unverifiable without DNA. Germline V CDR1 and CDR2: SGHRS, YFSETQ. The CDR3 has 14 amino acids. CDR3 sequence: CASSLGDRAGGYTF.

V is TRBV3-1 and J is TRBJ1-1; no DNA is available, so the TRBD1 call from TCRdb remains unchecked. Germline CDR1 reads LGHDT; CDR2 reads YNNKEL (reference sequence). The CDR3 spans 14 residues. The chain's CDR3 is CASSPFGTDTEAFF.

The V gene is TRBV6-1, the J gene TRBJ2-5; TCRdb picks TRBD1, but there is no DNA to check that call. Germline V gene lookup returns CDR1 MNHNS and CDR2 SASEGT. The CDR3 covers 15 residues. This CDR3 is CASSEAGHFQETQYF.

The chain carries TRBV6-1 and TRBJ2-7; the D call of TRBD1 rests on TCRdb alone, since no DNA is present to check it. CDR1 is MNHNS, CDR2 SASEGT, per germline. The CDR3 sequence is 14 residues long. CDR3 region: CASSPGGRTYEQYF.

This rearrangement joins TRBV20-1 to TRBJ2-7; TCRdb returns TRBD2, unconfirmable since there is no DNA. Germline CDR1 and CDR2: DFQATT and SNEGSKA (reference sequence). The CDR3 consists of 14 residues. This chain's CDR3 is CSAPSGGGPYEQYF.

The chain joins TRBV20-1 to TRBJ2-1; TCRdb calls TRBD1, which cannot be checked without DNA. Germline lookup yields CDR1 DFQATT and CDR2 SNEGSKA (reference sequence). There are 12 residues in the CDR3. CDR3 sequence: CSARQGWDEQFF.

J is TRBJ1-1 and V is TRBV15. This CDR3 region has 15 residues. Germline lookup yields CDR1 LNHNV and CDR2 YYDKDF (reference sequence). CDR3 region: CATSRVVASRLEAFF.

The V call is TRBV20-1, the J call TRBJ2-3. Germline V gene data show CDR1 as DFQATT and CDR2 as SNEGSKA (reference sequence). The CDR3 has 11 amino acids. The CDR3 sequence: CSASLPDTQYF.

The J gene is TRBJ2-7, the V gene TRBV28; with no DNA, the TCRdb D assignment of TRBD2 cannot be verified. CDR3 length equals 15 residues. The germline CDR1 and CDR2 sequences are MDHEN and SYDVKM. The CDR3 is CASSLLSSGAYEQYF.

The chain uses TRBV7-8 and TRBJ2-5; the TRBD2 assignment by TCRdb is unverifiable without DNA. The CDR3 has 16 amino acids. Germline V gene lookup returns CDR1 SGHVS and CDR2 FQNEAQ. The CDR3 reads CASSSSTSGDQETQYF. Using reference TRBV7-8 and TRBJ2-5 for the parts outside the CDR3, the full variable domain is GAGVSQSPRYKVAKRGQDVALRCDPISGHVSLFWYQQALGQGPEFLTYFQNEAQLDKSGLPSDRFFAERPEGSVSTLKIQRTQQEDSAVYLCASSSSTSGDQETQYFGPGTRLLVL.

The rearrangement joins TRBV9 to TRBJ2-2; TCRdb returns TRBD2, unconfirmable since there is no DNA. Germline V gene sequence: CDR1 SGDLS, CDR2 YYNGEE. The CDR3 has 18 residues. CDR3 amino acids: CASNIGPKEFRDTGELFF.

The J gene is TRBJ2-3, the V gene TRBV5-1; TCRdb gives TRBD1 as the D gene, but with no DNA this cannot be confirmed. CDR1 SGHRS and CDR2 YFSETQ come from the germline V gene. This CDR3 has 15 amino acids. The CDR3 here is CASNGRGPNTDTQYF.

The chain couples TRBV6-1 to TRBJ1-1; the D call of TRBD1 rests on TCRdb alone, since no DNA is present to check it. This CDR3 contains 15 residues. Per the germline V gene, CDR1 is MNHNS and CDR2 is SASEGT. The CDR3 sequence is CASSTPTGWNTEAFF.

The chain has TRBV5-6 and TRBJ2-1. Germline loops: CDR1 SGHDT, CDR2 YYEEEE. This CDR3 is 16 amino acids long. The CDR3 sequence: CASSDRSGRAFYEQFF.

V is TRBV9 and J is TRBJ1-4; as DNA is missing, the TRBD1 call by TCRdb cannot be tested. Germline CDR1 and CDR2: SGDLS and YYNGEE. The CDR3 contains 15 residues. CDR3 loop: CASSSRTGLNEKLFF. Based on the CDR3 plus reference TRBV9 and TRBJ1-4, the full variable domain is DSGVTQTPKHLITATGQRVTLRCSPRSGDLSVYWYQQSLDQGLQFLIQYYNGEERAKGNILERFSAQQFPDLHSELNLSSLELGDSALYFCASSSRTGLNEKLFFGSGTQLSVL.

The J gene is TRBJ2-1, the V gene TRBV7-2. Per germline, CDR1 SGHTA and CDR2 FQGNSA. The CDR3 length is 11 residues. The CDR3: CASSFSSEQFF.

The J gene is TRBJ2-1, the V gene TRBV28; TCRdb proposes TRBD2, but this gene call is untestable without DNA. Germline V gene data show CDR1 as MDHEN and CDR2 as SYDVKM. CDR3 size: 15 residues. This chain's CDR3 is CASTESGRAYNEQFF.

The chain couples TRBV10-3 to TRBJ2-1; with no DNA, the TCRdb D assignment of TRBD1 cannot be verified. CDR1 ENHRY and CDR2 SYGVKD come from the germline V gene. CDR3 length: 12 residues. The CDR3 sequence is CATGTSYNEQFF.

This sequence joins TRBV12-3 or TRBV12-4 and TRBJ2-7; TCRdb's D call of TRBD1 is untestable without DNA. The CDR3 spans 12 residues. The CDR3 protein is CASTVDRVKQYF.